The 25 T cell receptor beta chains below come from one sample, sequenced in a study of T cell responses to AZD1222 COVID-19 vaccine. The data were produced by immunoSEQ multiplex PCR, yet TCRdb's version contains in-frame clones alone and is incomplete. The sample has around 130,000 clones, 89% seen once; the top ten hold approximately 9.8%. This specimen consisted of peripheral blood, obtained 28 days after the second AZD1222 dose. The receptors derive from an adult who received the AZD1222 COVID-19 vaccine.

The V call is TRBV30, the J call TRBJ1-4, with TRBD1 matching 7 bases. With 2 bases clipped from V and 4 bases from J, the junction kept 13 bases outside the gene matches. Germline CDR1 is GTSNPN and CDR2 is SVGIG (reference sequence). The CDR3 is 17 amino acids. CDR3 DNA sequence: TGTGCCTGGAGTAGTGGGACAGCGGCGCGTTATAATGAAAAACTGTTTTTT. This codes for CAWSSGTAARYNEKLFF.

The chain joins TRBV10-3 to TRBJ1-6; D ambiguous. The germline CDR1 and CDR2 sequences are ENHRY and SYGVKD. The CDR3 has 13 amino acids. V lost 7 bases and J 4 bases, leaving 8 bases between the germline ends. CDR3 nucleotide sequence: TGTGCCATCAAGGAGGGTTATAATTCACCCCTCCACTTT. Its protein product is CAIKEGYNSPLHF.

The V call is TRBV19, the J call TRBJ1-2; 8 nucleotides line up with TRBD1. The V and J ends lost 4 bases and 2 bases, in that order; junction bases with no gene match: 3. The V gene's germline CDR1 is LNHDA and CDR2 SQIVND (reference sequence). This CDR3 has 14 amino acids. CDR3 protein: CASSKGQVNYGYTF. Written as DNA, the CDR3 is TGTGCCAGTAGTAAGGGACAGGTCAACTATGGCTACACCTTC. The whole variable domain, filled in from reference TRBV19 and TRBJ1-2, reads DGGITQSPKYLFRKEGQNVTLSCEQNLNHDAMYWYRQDPGQGLRLIYYSQIVNDFQKGDIAEGYSVSREKKESFPLTVTSAQKNPTAFYLCASSKGQVNYGYTFGSGTRLTVV.

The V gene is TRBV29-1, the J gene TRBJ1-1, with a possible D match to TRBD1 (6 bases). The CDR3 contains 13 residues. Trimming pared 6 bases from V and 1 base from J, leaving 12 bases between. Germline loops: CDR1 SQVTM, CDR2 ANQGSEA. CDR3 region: CSVGWGQNTEAFF. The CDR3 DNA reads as TGCAGCGTGGGCTGGGGACAGAACACTGAAGCTTTCTTT.

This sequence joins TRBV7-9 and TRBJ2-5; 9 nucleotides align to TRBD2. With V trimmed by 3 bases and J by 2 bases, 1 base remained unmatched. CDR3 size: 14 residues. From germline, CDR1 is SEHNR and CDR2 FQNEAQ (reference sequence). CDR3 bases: TGTGCCAGCAGCTTGGGACTAGCTCAAGAGACCCAGTACTTC. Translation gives CASSLGLAQETQYF.

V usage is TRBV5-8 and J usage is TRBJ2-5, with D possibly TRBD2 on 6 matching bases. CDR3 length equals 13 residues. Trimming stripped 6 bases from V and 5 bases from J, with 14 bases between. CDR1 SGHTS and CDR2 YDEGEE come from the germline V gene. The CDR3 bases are TGTGCCAGCACCCTAGGAGGGTGGGAGACCCAGTACTTC. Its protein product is CASTLGGWETQYF. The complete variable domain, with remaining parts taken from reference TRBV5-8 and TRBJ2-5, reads EAGVTQSPTHLIKTRGQQATLRCSPISGHTSVYWYQQALGLGLQFLLWYDEGEERNRGNFPPRFSGRQFPNYSSELNVNALELEDSALYLCASTLGGWETQYFGPGTRLLVL.

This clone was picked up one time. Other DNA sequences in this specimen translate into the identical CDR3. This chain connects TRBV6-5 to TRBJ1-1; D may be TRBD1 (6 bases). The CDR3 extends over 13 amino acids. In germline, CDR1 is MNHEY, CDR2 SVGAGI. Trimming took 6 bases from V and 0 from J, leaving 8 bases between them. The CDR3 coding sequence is TGTGCCAGCAGAGGACAGCTGAACACTGAAGCTTTCTTT. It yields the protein CASRGQLNTEAFF.

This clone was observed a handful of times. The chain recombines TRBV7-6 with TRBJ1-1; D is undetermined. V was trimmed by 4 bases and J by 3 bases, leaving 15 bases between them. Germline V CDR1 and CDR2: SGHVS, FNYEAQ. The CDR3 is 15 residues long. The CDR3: CASSSRTFSDTEAFF. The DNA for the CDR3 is TGTGCCAGCAGCTCAAGGACCTTTTCAGACACTGAAGCTTTCTTT. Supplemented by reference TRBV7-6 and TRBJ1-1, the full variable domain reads GAGVSQSPRYKVTKRGQDVALRCDPISGHVSLYWYRQALGQGPEFLTYFNYEAQQDKSGLPNDRFSAERPEGSISTLTIQRTEQRDSAMYRCASSSRTFSDTEAFFGQGTRLTVV.

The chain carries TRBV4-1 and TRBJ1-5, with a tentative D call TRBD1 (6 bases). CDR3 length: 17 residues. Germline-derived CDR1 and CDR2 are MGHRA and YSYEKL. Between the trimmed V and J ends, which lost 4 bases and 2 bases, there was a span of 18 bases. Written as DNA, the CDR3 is TGCGCCAGCAGCCGGGGCGATTGGGGGGCCGGCAATCAGCCCCAGCATTTT. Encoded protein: CASSRGDWGAGNQPQHF.

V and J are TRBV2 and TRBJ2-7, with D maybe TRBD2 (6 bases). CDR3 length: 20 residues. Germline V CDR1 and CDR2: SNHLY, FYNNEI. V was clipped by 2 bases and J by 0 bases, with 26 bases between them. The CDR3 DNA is TGTGCCAGCAGTGAATTAGGGTGGGAGGCAACCTTAAAGTTCTCCTACGAGCAGTACTTC. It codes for CASSELGWEATLKFSYEQYF.

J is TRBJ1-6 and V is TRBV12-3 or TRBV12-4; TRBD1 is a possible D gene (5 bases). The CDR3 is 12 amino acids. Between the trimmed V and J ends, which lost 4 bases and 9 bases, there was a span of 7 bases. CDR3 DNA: TGTGCCAGCAGTTCAGGGAGTTCACCCCTCCACTTT. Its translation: CASSSGSSPLHF.

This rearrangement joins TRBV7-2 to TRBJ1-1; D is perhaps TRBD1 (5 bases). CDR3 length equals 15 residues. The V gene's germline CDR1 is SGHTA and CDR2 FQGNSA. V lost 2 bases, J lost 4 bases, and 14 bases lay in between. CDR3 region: CASSLFRVGGTEAFF. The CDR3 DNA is TGTGCCAGCAGCTTATTTAGGGTGGGGGGCACTGAAGCTTTCTTT.

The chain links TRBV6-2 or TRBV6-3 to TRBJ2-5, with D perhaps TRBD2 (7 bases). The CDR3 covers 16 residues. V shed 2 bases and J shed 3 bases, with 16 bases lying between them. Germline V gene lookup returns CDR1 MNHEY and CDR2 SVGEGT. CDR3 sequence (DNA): TGTGCCAGCAGTTACCCCCGAGGGGGAGGGGAAGAGACCCAGTACTTC. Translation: CASSYPRGGGEETQYF.

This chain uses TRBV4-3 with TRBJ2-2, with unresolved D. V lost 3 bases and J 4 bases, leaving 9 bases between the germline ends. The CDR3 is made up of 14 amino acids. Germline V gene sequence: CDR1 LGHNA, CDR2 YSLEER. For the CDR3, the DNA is TGCGCCAGCAGCCAGTCTAGGAGCACCGGGGAGCTGTTTTTT. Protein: CASSQSRSTGELFF.

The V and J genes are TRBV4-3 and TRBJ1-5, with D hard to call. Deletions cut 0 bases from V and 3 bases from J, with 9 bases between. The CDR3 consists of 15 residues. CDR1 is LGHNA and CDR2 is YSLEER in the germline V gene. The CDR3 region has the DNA TGCGCCAGCAGCCAAGATTGGCAGTCCAATCAGCCCCAGCATTTT. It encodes CASSQDWQSNQPQHF.

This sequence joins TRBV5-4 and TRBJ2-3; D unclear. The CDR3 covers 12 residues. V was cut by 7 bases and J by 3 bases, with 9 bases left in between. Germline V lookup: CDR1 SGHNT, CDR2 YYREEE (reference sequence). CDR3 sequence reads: CASGSGTDTQYF. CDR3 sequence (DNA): TGTGCCAGCGGCAGTGGGACAGATACGCAGTATTTT.

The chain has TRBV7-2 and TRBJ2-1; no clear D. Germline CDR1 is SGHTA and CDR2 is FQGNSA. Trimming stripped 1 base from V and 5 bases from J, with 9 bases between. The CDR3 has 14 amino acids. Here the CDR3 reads CASSLEPTNNEQFF. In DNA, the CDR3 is TGTGCCAGCAGCTTAGAACCGACCAACAATGAGCAGTTCTTC.

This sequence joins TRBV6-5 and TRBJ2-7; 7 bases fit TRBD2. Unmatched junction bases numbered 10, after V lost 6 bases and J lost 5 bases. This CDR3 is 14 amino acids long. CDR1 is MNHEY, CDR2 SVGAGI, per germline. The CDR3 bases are TGTGCCAGCAGGTCCGGGTTGGCGGGGGACGAGCAGTACTTC. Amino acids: CASRSGLAGDEQYF.

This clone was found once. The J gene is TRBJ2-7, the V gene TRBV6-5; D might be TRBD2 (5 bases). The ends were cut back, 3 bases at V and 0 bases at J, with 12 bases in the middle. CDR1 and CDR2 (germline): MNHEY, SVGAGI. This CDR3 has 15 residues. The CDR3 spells CASSYWAADSYEQYF. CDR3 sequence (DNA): TGTGCCAGCAGTTATTGGGCAGCGGACTCCTACGAGCAGTACTTC.

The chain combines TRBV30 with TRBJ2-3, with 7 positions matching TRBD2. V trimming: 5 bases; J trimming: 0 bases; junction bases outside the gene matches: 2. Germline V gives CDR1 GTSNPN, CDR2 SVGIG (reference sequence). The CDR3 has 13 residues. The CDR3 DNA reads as TGTGCCTGGGCTAGCGGAAGCACAGATACGCAGTATTTT. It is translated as CAWASGSTDTQYF.

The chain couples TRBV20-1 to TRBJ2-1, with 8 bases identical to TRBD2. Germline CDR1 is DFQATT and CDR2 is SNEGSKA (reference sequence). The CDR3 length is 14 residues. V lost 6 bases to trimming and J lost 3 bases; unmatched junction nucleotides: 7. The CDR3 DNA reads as TGCAGTGCCAGTAGGCTAGCGGGCTACAATGAGCAGTTCTTC. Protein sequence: CSASRLAGYNEQFF.

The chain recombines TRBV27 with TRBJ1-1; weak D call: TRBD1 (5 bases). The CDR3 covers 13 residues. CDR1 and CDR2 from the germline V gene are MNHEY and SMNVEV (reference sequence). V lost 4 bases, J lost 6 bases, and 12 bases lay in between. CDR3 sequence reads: CASSSLWGSEAFF. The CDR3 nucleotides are TGTGCCAGCAGTTCCTTGTGGGGGTCTGAAGCTTTCTTT.

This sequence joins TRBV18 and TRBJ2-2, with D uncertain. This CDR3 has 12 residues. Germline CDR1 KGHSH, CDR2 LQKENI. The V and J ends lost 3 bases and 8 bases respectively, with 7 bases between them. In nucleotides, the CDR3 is TGTGCCAGCTCACCTTTATCGGGGGAGCTGTTTTTT. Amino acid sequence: CASSPLSGELFF. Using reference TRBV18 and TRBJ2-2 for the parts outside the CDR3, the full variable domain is NAGVMQNPRHLVRRRGQEARLRCSPMKGHSHVYWYRQLPEEGLKFMVYLQKENIIDESGMPKERFSAEFPKEGPSILRIQQVVRGDSAAYFCASSPLSGELFFGEGSRLTVL.

CDR3 protein: CASSRPAGELFF. DNA for the CDR3: TGTGCCAGCAGCCGACCCGCCGGGGAGCTGTTTTTT. The rearrangement joins TRBV7-8 to TRBJ2-2; no clear D. With 5 bases removed from V and 6 bases from J, the gap between germline ends came to 7 bases. This CDR3 comprises 12 residues. Per germline, CDR1 SGHVS and CDR2 FQNEAQ.

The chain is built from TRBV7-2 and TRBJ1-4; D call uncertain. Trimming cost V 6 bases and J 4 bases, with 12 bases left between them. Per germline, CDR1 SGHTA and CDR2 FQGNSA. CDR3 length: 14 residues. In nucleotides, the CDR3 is TGTGCCAGCAGTTCCGTCGGGTATAATGAAAAACTGTTTTTT. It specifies CASSSVGYNEKLFF.